The 5 T cell receptor beta chains reported below all come from one sample, sequenced in a study of monozygotic twins with inflammatory bowel disease. From its re-call of the 5' RACE reads, TCRdb lists each CDR3 protein once, without DNA. This sample contains more than 85,000 distinct CDR3 sequences. The sample taken for sequencing was blood. The source is a human donor with ulcerative colitis or Crohn's disease, or a healthy co-twin of an affected twin (not recorded which).

The chain joins TRBV6-1 to TRBJ2-7; TCRdb returns TRBD1, unconfirmable since there is no DNA. The CDR3 consists of 17 residues. Germline CDR1 MNHNS, CDR2 SASEGT. CDR3 sequence: CASSDRDRGRLGYEQYF.

This chain links TRBV19 with TRBJ2-7; the TRBD2 assignment by TCRdb is unverifiable without DNA. Germline V gene sequence: CDR1 LNHDA, CDR2 SQIVND (reference sequence). The CDR3 length is 14 residues. CDR3 in amino acids: CASSPSGGIYEQYF. Filled out from reference TRBV19 and TRBJ2-7, the complete variable domain reads DGGITQSPKYLFRKEGQNVTLSCEQNLNHDAMYWYRQDPGQGLRLIYYSQIVNDFQKGDIAEGYSVSREKKESFPLTVTSAQKNPTAFYLCASSPSGGIYEQYFGPGTRLTVT.

The rearrangement links TRBV6-2 or TRBV6-3 to TRBJ2-7; TCRdb proposes TRBD1, but this gene call is untestable without DNA. Germline V gene lookup returns CDR1 MNHEY and CDR2 SVGEGT. The CDR3 spans 13 residues. CDR3: CASSPSGTLDQYF.

The chain recombines TRBV14 with TRBJ1-6; TCRdb outputs TRBD1, but without DNA this stays unchecked. The germline V gene encodes CDR1 SGHDN and CDR2 FVKESK. This CDR3 comprises 15 residues. CDR3 in amino acids: CASSQDETENSPLHF. The full variable domain, in which reference TRBV14 and TRBJ1-6 provide the parts outside the CDR3, is EAGVTQFPSHSVIEKGQTVTLRCDPISGHDNLYWYRRVMGKEIKFLLHFVKESKQDESGMPNNRFLAERTGGTYSTLKVQPAELEDSGVYFCASSQDETENSPLHFGNGTRLTVT.

CDR3 protein: CASSTTPNTEAFF. V usage is TRBV13 and J usage is TRBJ1-1. This CDR3 is 13 amino acids long. Germline V gene data show CDR1 as PRHDT and CDR2 as FYEKMQ (reference sequence).